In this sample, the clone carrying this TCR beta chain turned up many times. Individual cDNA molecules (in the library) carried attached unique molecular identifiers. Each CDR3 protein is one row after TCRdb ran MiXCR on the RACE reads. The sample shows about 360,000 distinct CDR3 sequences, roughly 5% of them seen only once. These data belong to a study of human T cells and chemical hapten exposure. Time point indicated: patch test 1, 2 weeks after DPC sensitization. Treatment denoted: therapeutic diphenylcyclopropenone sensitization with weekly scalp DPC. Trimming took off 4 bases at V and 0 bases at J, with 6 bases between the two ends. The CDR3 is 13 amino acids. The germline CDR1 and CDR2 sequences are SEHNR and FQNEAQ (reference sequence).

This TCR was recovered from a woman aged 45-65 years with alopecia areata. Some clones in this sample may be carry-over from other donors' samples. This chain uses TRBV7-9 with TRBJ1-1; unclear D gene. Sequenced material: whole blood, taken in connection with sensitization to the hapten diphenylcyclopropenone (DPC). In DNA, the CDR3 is TGTGCCAGCAGCTCTAGTTTGAACACTGAAGCTTTCTTT. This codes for CASSSSLNTEAFF.